This T cell receptor (beta chain) was recovered during a study of blood T cell repertoires in COVID-19 (dated by TCRdb to the early 2020s). About the investigation overall: The collaborator samples originated in the United States, Italy and Spain and spanned the acute and convalescent phases of COVID-19. The material from the prospective study consisted of cDNA or gDNA derived from T cells, B-cell-depleted T cells, or PBMCs. Deeply sampled blood TCRbeta repertoires from subjects exposed to, actively infected with, or recovered from COVID-19 were included in the dataset. The repertoires were released in a freely available public database meant as a resource for research on the immune response to SARS-CoV-2. The samples were drawn from two sources: the first 160 participants of the ongoing ImmuneRACE study, and approximately 1,300 subjects contributed by 6 global collaborators. The sample metadata nearly always contained a de-identified subject ID, COVID-19 status, age in years and sex. Where available, HLA class I and class II types were taken from metadata supplied by the sample provider and were not determined by assay-based typing.

From a lookup of the germline V gene, CDR1 and CDR2 are SGHRS and YFSETQ. Counted from cysteine to phenylalanine, this CDR3 has 14 amino acids. Of the read, only the CDR3 DNA is kept; its 42 bases are in frame from base 1. V drops 4 bases and J drops 5 bases, leaving 13 bases in between. A second Seattle source provided samples from volunteer blood donors who had recovered from COVID-19. Whole blood was collected in K2EDTA tubes by collaborating institutions according to the institutions' own protocols. Collaborator samples were shipped for TCRbeta analysis as frozen whole blood, isolated PBMCs, or DNA extracted from either sample type. TCRbeta CDR3 regions were amplified from genomic DNA using the immunoSEQ Assay, a bias-controlled multiplex PCR. Turning to the authors' computational methods: The number of nucleated cells in each sample was estimated from the amplification of reference gene primers within the assay. To quantify the absolute abundance of each unique TCRbeta CDR3 rearrangement, sequence reads were collapsed and filtered. For each sample, productive Simpson clonality was calculated as the square root of Simpson's diversity index over productive rearrangements. TCRdb limited this immuneACCESS table to in-frame rearrangements with V and J called. A share of clones is missing; checked studies link under half to unresolved V genes, and the rest is unexplained. V, J and clone size are taken as reported in that table, and D and trimming were inferred from the DNA itself. The sample table lists around 300,000 clones, 75% to 90% of them with a count of one. The ten most abundant clones make up roughly 1.9% of the sample.

Summary of the overall study and its limitations: The quantity of clinical and demographic metadata differed by source and by participant and was supplied without curation.

Of note for this clone: The clone's antigen remains unknown. No base quality values were provided; no much bigger clone lies one nucleotide off.

The sample comprised peripheral blood. The rearranged chain carries TRBV5-1 and TRBJ1-5, and perhaps TRBD1 as D gene, on 5 matching bases. The receptor's source is a woman aged 25 to 39 who had recovered from COVID-19. The DNA is as follows: TGCGCCAGCAGCCCCCTAGGGGCAGATCAGCCCCAGCATTTT. The resulting protein is CASSPLGADQPQHF.